This T cell receptor beta chain was recorded in a study of shared clonotypes between healthy human individuals. The CDR3 is made up of 15 amino acids. Trimming took 6 bases from V and 1 from J; bases not matched to a gene: 1. Germline V CDR1 and CDR2: LNHDA, SQIVND (reference sequence). Worth noting for this clone: Other DNA sequences of this sample code for an identical CDR3.

Sequencing used immunoSEQ multiplex PCR; TCRdb keeps in-frame clones, though not all of them. The data show some 2,500,000 clones, roughly 90% seen once. The material sequenced was naive CD4+ T cells from PBMCs. Subset: CD45RA+ positively selected. The chain couples TRBV19 to TRBJ2-1; 12 bases fit TRBD2. This sequence originates from a young man in good health. Some clones in this sample may be carry-over from other donors' samples. The CDR3 is CASSLAGGSYNEQFF. In DNA, the CDR3 is TGTGCCAGTAGCCTAGCGGGAGGGTCCTACAATGAGCAGTTCTTC.